These 14 T cell receptor beta chains were sequenced from one sample in a study of T cell responses to AZD1222 COVID-19 vaccine. Data came from immunoSEQ multiplex PCR; TCRdb stores just in-frame clones and leaves some out. Found here are over 150,000 clones, 90% to 95% of them singletons; the top ten hold 1.6%. This specimen was peripheral blood, taken 28 days after the second AZD1222 dose. All receptors derive from an adult who received the AZD1222 COVID-19 vaccine.

The J gene is TRBJ1-3, the V gene TRBV6-6; D not certain. This CDR3 contains 15 residues. Germline V gene lookup returns CDR1 MNHNY and CDR2 SVGAGI (reference sequence). Trimming cost V 4 bases and J 4 bases, with 14 bases left between them. The CDR3 here is CASSSPRSQGNTIYF. CDR3 coding DNA: TGTGCCAGCAGTTCACCCCGATCACAGGGAAACACCATATATTTT.

The chain employs TRBV7-2 and TRBJ2-7, with TRBD1 as a possible D gene (6 bases). Trimming pared 5 bases from V and 2 bases from J, leaving 16 bases between. CDR1 and CDR2 (germline): SGHTA, FQGNSA. The length of the CDR3 is 15 residues. As DNA, the CDR3 is TGTGCCAGCAGCCCACAAACGGGACAAACCTACGAGCAGTACTTC. As protein: CASSPQTGQTYEQYF. Combining the CDR3 with reference TRBV7-2 and TRBJ2-7 gives the whole variable domain GAGVSQSPSNKVTEKGKDVELRCDPISGHTALYWYRQSLGQGLEFLIYFQGNSAPDKSGLPSDRFSAERTGGSVSTLTIQRTQQEDSAVYLCASSPQTGQTYEQYFGPGTRLTVT.

This chain links TRBV6-6 with TRBJ1-2; weak D call: TRBD1 (6 bases). Looked up from germline, CDR1 is MNHNY and CDR2 is SVGAGI (reference sequence). Trimming removed 2 bases at V and 4 bases at J, with 11 bases between. The CDR3 extends over 14 amino acids. DNA of the CDR3: TGTGCCAGCAGTTACCCACAGGGACCCTATGGCTACACCTTC. This gives the protein CASSYPQGPYGYTF.

V gene TRBV10-2 combines with J gene TRBJ2-7; D gene uncertain. Trimming shortened V by 6 bases and J by 5 bases, and 8 bases separated the two germline ends. The germline CDR1 and CDR2 sequences are WSHSY and SAAADI. This CDR3 is built from 11 residues. This chain's CDR3 is CASRFGNEQYF. CDR3 nucleotide sequence: TGCGCCAGCAGGTTTGGTAACGAGCAGTACTTC.

V usage is TRBV10-3 and J usage is TRBJ1-5; D is unclear. This CDR3 contains 16 residues. V was shortened by 8 bases and J by 2 bases, with 19 bases between the two germline ends. Germline V gene data show CDR1 as ENHRY and CDR2 as SYGVKD. The DNA for the CDR3 is TGTGCCATCGGCTCCAAGAACGGAAGGGGCAATCAGCCCCAGCATTTT. Translating gives CAIGSKNGRGNQPQHF.

The gene calls are TRBV11-3 and TRBJ1-2; D remains unclear. In germline, CDR1 is SGHNT, CDR2 YENEEA. This CDR3 comprises 16 residues. V lost 0 bases and J lost 7, with 18 bases in between. The CDR3 bases are TGTGCCAGCAGCTTAGATCCACTAGGAGGTTTCGGTGGCTACACCTTC. Its protein is CASSLDPLGGFGGYTF.

The chain employs TRBV2 and TRBJ1-2; 7 nucleotides match TRBD1. The germline V gene encodes CDR1 SNHLY and CDR2 FYNNEI. With V trimmed by 6 bases and J by 6 bases, 10 bases remained unmatched. The CDR3 is 14 residues long. The CDR3 bases are TGTGCCAGCAGGGCCCGAGACAGGGAAAATGGCTACACCTTC. Residues: CASRARDRENGYTF. The full variable domain, with the rest looked up from reference TRBV2 and TRBJ1-2, is EPEVTQTPSHQVTQMGQEVILRCVPISNHLYFYWYRQILGQKVEFLVSFYNNEISEKSEIFDDQFSVERPDGSNFTLKIRSTKLEDSAMYFCASRARDRENGYTFGSGTRLTVV.

The chain couples TRBV20-1 to TRBJ1-1; no reliable D call. Looked up from germline, CDR1 is DFQATT and CDR2 is SNEGSKA (reference sequence). The CDR3 length is 12 residues. Trimming removed 3 bases from V and 2 bases from J, with 7 bases in between. Written as DNA, the CDR3 is TGCAGTGCTAGTCAGTCAAACACTGAAGCTTTCTTT. It codes for CSASQSNTEAFF.

The chain uses TRBV7-9 and TRBJ2-2, with D tentatively TRBD2 (5 bases). The ends were cut back, 4 bases at V and 1 base at J, with 10 bases in the middle. Germline lookup yields CDR1 SEHNR and CDR2 FQNEAQ (reference sequence). CDR3 length equals 15 residues. In DNA, the CDR3 is TGTGCCAGCAGCTCACTCGGGGAGAACACCGGGGAGCTGTTTTTT. Amino acids: CASSSLGENTGELFF.

This chain uses TRBV12-5 with TRBJ2-5; D is ambiguous. Trimming took 7 bases from V and 1 from J, leaving 16 bases between them. The length of the CDR3 is 15 residues. Germline CDR1 is LGHNT and CDR2 is FRNRAP. Here the CDR3 reads CASATHPNSQETQYF. The CDR3 region has the DNA TGTGCTAGTGCCACTCACCCGAATTCCCAAGAGACCCAGTACTTC.

The genes are TRBV11-3 and TRBJ1-3; D might be TRBD1 (5 bases). The V end was cut by 5 bases, the J end by 0 bases, with 11 bases between. The CDR3 covers 15 residues. CDR1 and CDR2 from the germline V gene are SGHNT and YENEEA. Written as DNA, the CDR3 is TGTGCCAGCAGCGCCACAGGAAACTCTGGAAACACCATATATTTT. It specifies CASSATGNSGNTIYF.

The CDR3 region is CASNSGQGVETQYF. The CDR3 DNA reads TGTGCCAGCAATTCGGGACAGGGTGTTGAGACCCAGTACTTC. The chain combines TRBV16 with TRBJ2-5; 9 nucleotides line up with TRBD1. The CDR3 has 14 residues. J gave up 5 bases and V 7 bases, and 8 bases lay outside the gene matches. Germline CDR1 and CDR2: KGHSY and FQNENV.

The rearrangement links TRBV2 to TRBJ1-2; 8 bases match TRBD1. V trimming: 8 bases; J trimming: 1 base; junction bases outside the gene matches: 12. Germline V gives CDR1 SNHLY, CDR2 FYNNEI. The CDR3 covers 16 residues. CDR3 sequence: CASLMGQAIHNYGYTF. In nucleotides, the CDR3 is TGTGCCAGCCTTATGGGACAGGCAATACATAACTATGGCTACACCTTC.

For the CDR3, the DNA is TGTGCCAGCAGTTCCGGCGCATACGAGCAGTACTTC. It is translated as CASSSGAYEQYF. This rearrangement joins TRBV12-3 or TRBV12-4 to TRBJ2-7; D not resolved. V dropped 4 bases and J dropped 4 bases, with 8 bases sitting between them. This CDR3 has 12 residues.